The T cell receptor (beta chain) described here comes from a study of T cell responses to AZD1222 COVID-19 vaccine. Study-wide points: At 160-218 and 743-854, vaccine-associated CD4 TCRs were dominant, and they spanned spike.

Regarding this clone: Its antigen is not known.

The length of the CDR3 is 13 residues. V was pared by 4 bases and J by 1 base, with 7 bases between. CDR1 LNHDA and CDR2 SQIVND come from the germline V gene (reference sequence). TCRdb's table, derived via immunoSEQ multiplex PCR, lists solely in-frame clones and lacks some. The data hold 100,000 to 130,000 clones, with about nine tenths observed a single time. The receptor's source is an adult in good health. Here the sequenced sample was peripheral blood, taken on day 0 of AZD1222 vaccination. The chain links TRBV19 to TRBJ1-1, with D possibly matching TRBD1 (5 bases). CDR3 nucleotides: TGTGCCAGTAGTACAAGGGGGAACACTGAAGCTTTCTTT. This codes for CASSTRGNTEAFF.